Listed below are T cell receptor beta chains from one sample, sequenced in a study of T-cell reconstitution after alpha-beta-depleted transplantation in children. TCRdb redid the calling of the PCR reads with MiXCR, one entry per CDR3 protein. The sample carries a few hundred thousand distinct CDR3 sequences, about a tenth recorded once. The source material was PBMCs from the stem cell graft donor, sampled from the stem cell graft. The source of these receptors is a human donor who donated a stem cell graft to a child with acute myeloid leukemia. The CDR3 runs from the conserved cysteine through the conserved F or W. D genes are given only for firm matches. Size is omitted from some rows. Given values are once, few, many or a class for expanded clones.

J gene: TRBJ2-6
D gene: NA
V gene: TRBV4-3
clone size: NA
CDR3 DNA: TGCGCCAGCAGCCAAGATCACGGATCTGGGGCCAACGTCCTGACTTTC
CDR3 protein: CASSQDHGSGANVLTF

J gene: TRBJ2-5
D gene: TRBD2
V gene: TRBV10-2
clone size: NA
CDR3 DNA: TGCGCCAGCAGTACCACCAGCGGGGGGGCGGAGACCCAGTACTTC
CDR3 protein: CASSTTSGGAETQYF

J gene: TRBJ1-2
D gene: NA
V gene: TRBV7-3
clone size: few
CDR3 DNA: TGTGCCAGCAGCTTGGTTCCTGACGGTGGCTACACCTTC
CDR3 protein: CASSLVPDGGYTF

J gene: TRBJ2-4
D gene: NA
V gene: TRBV5-1
clone size: many
CDR3 DNA: TGCGCCAGCAGGAAGGACGACCGTCTGGGGGCAAACATTCAGTACTTC
CDR3 protein: CASRKDDRLGANIQYF

J gene: TRBJ2-3
D gene: TRBD2
V gene: TRBV20-1
clone size: NA
CDR3 DNA: TGCAGTGCGATGCGGGAGTGGGGCACAGATACGCAGTATTTT
CDR3 protein: CSAMREWGTDTQYF

J gene: TRBJ2-1
D gene: NA
V gene: TRBV7-9
clone size: NA
CDR3 DNA: TGTGCCAGCAGCTTAAGACAGGCGAGCTCCTACAATGAGCAGTTCTTC
CDR3 protein: CASSLRQASSYNEQFF

J gene: TRBJ2-5
D gene: NA
V gene: TRBV6-6
clone size: many
CDR3 DNA: TGTGCCAGCAGTGCCCCAGCGGAGACCCAGTACTTC
CDR3 protein: CASSAPAETQYF

J gene: TRBJ2-7
D gene: NA
V gene: TRBV20-1
clone size: NA
CDR3 DNA: TGCAGTGGCAGGTTAGGGGTCGACGAGCAGTACTTC
CDR3 protein: CSGRLGVDEQYF

J gene: TRBJ2-5
D gene: TRBD2
V gene: TRBV7-6
clone size: few
CDR3 DNA: TGTGCCAGCAGCTTCGGGACTAGCGGGAGCCAAAAGACCCAGTACTTC
CDR3 protein: CASSFGTSGSQKTQYF

J gene: TRBJ2-7
D gene: NA
V gene: TRBV20-1
clone size: few
CDR3 DNA: TGCAGTGCTAGAGATCCGGTAGCGTCTACCTACGAGCAGTACTTC
CDR3 protein: CSARDPVASTYEQYF

J gene: TRBJ1-2
D gene: NA
V gene: TRBV20-1
clone size: few
CDR3 DNA: TGCAGTGCTAGAGTGACAGGCCTAGGCGGCTACACCTTC
CDR3 protein: CSARVTGLGGYTF

J gene: TRBJ2-1
D gene: TRBD2
V gene: TRBV11-2
clone size: NA
CDR3 DNA: TGTGCCAGCAGCTTGAAGGGACTAGCGCTGAACAATGAGCAGTTCTTC
CDR3 protein: CASSLKGLALNNEQFF

J gene: TRBJ2-1
D gene: NA
V gene: TRBV2
clone size: many
CDR3 DNA: TGTGCCAGCAGGGGCGGGGTCAGCTCCTACAATGAGCAGTTCTTC
CDR3 protein: CASRGGVSSYNEQFF

J gene: TRBJ2-6
D gene: NA
V gene: TRBV4-2
clone size: NA
CDR3 DNA: TGTGCCAGCAGCCAAAAAAGGAGCTCTGGGGCCAACGTCCTGACTTTC
CDR3 protein: CASSQKRSSGANVLTF

J gene: TRBJ2-3
D gene: NA
V gene: TRBV5-1
clone size: few
CDR3 DNA: TGCGCCAGCAACACCGGGACAACTAGCACAGATACGCAGTATTTT
CDR3 protein: CASNTGTTSTDTQYF

J gene: TRBJ2-1
D gene: TRBD2
V gene: TRBV20-1
clone size: NA
CDR3 DNA: TGCAGTGCTAGAAATCGGCGGGGGGTGGTGAATGAGCAGTTCTTC
CDR3 protein: CSARNRRGVVNEQFF

J gene: TRBJ1-2
D gene: NA
V gene: TRBV24-1
clone size: few
CDR3 DNA: TGTGCCACCAGTGACGGGGACTTCGTTGGAGGCTACACCTTC
CDR3 protein: CATSDGDFVGGYTF

J gene: TRBJ2-2
D gene: TRBD1
V gene: TRBV5-1
clone size: NA
CDR3 DNA: TGCGCCAGCAGCATGGACAGGGCGATCCCCGGGGAGCTGTTTTTT
CDR3 protein: CASSMDRAIPGELFF

J gene: TRBJ2-1
D gene: TRBD2
V gene: TRBV7-9
clone size: many
CDR3 DNA: TGTGCCAGCAGCTTAGTTGGGGGGACTATTTACAATGAGCAGTTCTTC
CDR3 protein: CASSLVGGTIYNEQFF

J gene: TRBJ2-5
D gene: TRBD2
V gene: TRBV12-3/TRBV12-4
clone size: many
CDR3 DNA: TGTGCCAGCAAGGCTAGCGGGGGTATGGAGACCCAGTACTTC
CDR3 protein: CASKASGGMETQYF

J gene: TRBJ2-1
D gene: TRBD1
V gene: TRBV7-3
clone size: NA
CDR3 DNA: TGTGCCAGCAGCTTAACCGGGGACAGGGACAATGAGCAGTTCTTC
CDR3 protein: CASSLTGDRDNEQFF

J gene: TRBJ2-3
D gene: NA
V gene: TRBV6-2/TRBV6-3
clone size: many
CDR3 DNA: TGTGCCAGCAGTTGGTCGGCAGTCGATTCCACAGATACGCAGTATTTT
CDR3 protein: CASSWSAVDSTDTQYF

J gene: TRBJ2-6
D gene: NA
V gene: TRBV20-1
clone size: few
CDR3 DNA: TGCAGTGCTAGCCCCATGTCCCCGGTCCGGGCCAACGTCCTGACTTTC
CDR3 protein: CSASPMSPVRANVLTF

J gene: TRBJ1-2
D gene: NA
V gene: TRBV10-1
clone size: few
CDR3 DNA: TGCGCCAGCAGTCCTGGCAGTAATCATGGCTACACCTTC
CDR3 protein: CASSPGSNHGYTF

J gene: TRBJ1-2
D gene: NA
V gene: TRBV7-2
clone size: many
CDR3 DNA: TGTGCCAGCAGCTTACCAGACCCTCTTGGCTACACCTTC
CDR3 protein: CASSLPDPLGYTF

J gene: TRBJ1-1
D gene: NA
V gene: TRBV20-1
clone size: few
CDR3 DNA: TGCAGTGCTAGTGTCCCGTGGGCCTCGAACACTGAAGCTTTCTTT
CDR3 protein: CSASVPWASNTEAFF

J gene: TRBJ2-5
D gene: TRBD2
V gene: TRBV12-3/TRBV12-4
clone size: few
CDR3 DNA: TGTGCCAGCAGTTCCTTACTAGCGGGCCAAGAGACCCAGTACTTC
CDR3 protein: CASSSLLAGQETQYF

J gene: TRBJ2-1
D gene: TRBD2
V gene: TRBV29-1
clone size: NA
CDR3 DNA: TGCAGCGTTGAAGGGGACCTACTAGCGGGGCCTGGTTATGAGCAGTTCTTC
CDR3 protein: CSVEGDLLAGPGYEQFF

J gene: TRBJ1-1
D gene: TRBD1
V gene: TRBV9
clone size: NA
CDR3 DNA: TGTGCCAGCAGCGTGGGGACAGGGGGCGTCGCGAACACTGAAGCTTTCTTT
CDR3 protein: CASSVGTGGVANTEAFF

J gene: TRBJ1-3
D gene: TRBD1
V gene: TRBV7-9
clone size: NA
CDR3 DNA: TGTGCCAGCATCAGGATTTGGGACAGCTCTGGAAACACCATATATTTT
CDR3 protein: CASIRIWDSSGNTIYF

J gene: TRBJ2-3
D gene: TRBD1
V gene: TRBV10-3
clone size: few
CDR3 DNA: TGTGCCATCAGTGAGTCGGACAGGCTCGCAGATACGCAGTATTTT
CDR3 protein: CAISESDRLADTQYF

J gene: TRBJ2-1
D gene: NA
V gene: TRBV27
clone size: NA
CDR3 DNA: TGTGCCAGCAGCTATCGAACGACTGGATACTCCTACAATGAGCAGTTCTTC
CDR3 protein: CASSYRTTGYSYNEQFF

J gene: TRBJ2-5
D gene: TRBD2
V gene: TRBV11-2
clone size: many
CDR3 DNA: TGTGCCAGCAGCTCCGGGACTAGGATGGAGACCCAGTACTTC
CDR3 protein: CASSSGTRMETQYF

J gene: TRBJ2-6
D gene: NA
V gene: TRBV6-4
clone size: few
CDR3 DNA: TGTGCCAGCAGTGCCGCGGTCTCTGGGGCCAACGTCCTGACTTTC
CDR3 protein: CASSAAVSGANVLTF

J gene: TRBJ2-1
D gene: NA
V gene: TRBV12-3/TRBV12-4
clone size: many
CDR3 DNA: TGTGCCAGCAGTCAGGGCGCGGCTCTACCCAATGAGCAGTTCTTC
CDR3 protein: CASSQGAALPNEQFF